A selection of T cell receptor beta chains follows, all from one sample in a study of kidney transplant recipient with SARS-CoV-2 infection. TCRdb re-derived calls from the reads in MiXCR, one entry per CDR3 protein. The table has approximately 240,000 distinct CDR3 sequences, under 30% seen once. Sequencing was performed on a blood sample, taken at baseline and on roughly day 110 from a kidney transplant recipient. Receptors were obtained from a male patient younger than 45 who had COVID-19 and was a kidney transplant recipient. The graft donor may have contributed some T cells. Both conserved end residues are part of each CDR3. A D gene is named only where the DNA matches it firmly. Size tells how often a clone was seen (once, few, many) or the class of an expanded clone, and some rows leave it out.

TRBV28	TRBD1	-	TRBJ2-5	CASSLYSGQGAREQHF	TGTGCCAGCAGTTTATACTCCGGACAGGGGGCGCGCGAGCAGCACTTC
TRBV2	TRBD1	many	TRBJ2-7	CATQHSTGMDEQYF	TGTGCCACCCAACACTCGACAGGGATGGACGAGCAGTACTTC
TRBV12-3/TRBV12-4	-	many	TRBJ1-2	CASSRVDSFRKTYGYTF	TGTGCCAGCAGTCGGGTTGACAGCTTCCGAAAGACCTATGGCTACACCTTC
TRBV10-3	-	many	TRBJ1-2	CAISDQGFTNYGYTF	TGTGCCATCAGTGACCAGGGGTTTACTAACTATGGCTACACCTTC
TRBV6-6	TRBD1	many	TRBJ1-4	CASSYMGTALNEKLFF	TGTGCCAGCAGTTATATGGGGACAGCTCTTAATGAAAAACTGTTTTTT
TRBV4-2	TRBD1	-	TRBJ2-1	CASSLGQGWRNKQFF	TGTGCCAGCAGCCTTGGACAGGGGTGGCGCAATAAGCAGTTCTTC
TRBV28	TRBD2	many	TRBJ2-7	CASSASSGSGYEQYF	TGTGCCAGCAGTGCCTCTAGCGGGTCGGGCTACGAGCAGTACTTC
TRBV5-1	TRBD2	many	TRBJ2-2	CASNLGLAGGTGELFF	TGCGCCAGCAACCTGGGACTAGCGGGAGGAACCGGGGAGCTGTTTTTT
TRBV7-2	TRBD2	few	TRBJ2-1	CASSPAGEEQFF	TGTGCCAGCAGCCCAGCGGGGGAAGAGCAGTTCTTC
TRBV7-9	-	-	TRBJ2-3	CASSLVGGDTQCF	TGTGCCAGCAGCTTAGTAGGTGGGGATACGCAGTGTTTT
TRBV4-2	-	many	TRBJ2-2	CASSLADRNTGELFF	TGTGCCAGCAGCCTGGCGGATCGGAACACCGGGGAGCTGTTTTTT